This is a list of T cell receptor beta chains from one sample in a study of T cells in Graves' hyperthyroidism and ophthalmopathy. MiXCR was run by TCRdb on the multiplex PCR reads, yielding one entry per CDR3 protein. The sample records 94,000 or so distinct CDR3 sequences, over 50% being singletons. Sample: blood. These TCRs come from a middle-aged woman with Graves' hyperthyroidism. CDR3s include the opening cysteine and the closing phenylalanine or tryptophan. A D gene is named only where the DNA matches it firmly. Only part of the rows carry a size: once, few, many, or a class if the clone is expanded.

j_call d_call v_call clone_size cdr3_nt cdr3_aa
TRBJ1-6 TRBD1 TRBV5-1 few TGCGCCAGCAGCGTGGCAGGGGGCCGATCACCCCTCCACTTT CASSVAGGRSPLHF
TRBJ1-2 - TRBV7-9 many TGTGCCATCGAGGGGGAAACCACACAAGCTAACTATGGCTACACCTTC CAIEGETTQANYGYTF
TRBJ2-3 TRBD2 TRBV29-1 - TGCAGCGGGGTGGAAGCGGGAGGGGATACGCAGTATTTT CSGVEAGGDTQYF
TRBJ1-1 - TRBV5-1 once TGCGCCAGCAGCTTGAAACAGGGAGGGACTGAAGCTTTCTTT CASSLKQGGTEAFF
TRBJ2-7 - TRBV4-2 - TGTGCCAGCAGCCCAGGACGAGATACCCTCTGGGAGCAGTACTTC CASSPGRDTLWEQYF
TRBJ1-5 - TRBV2 many TGTGCCAGCAGGTCGAGTGGGGGGGCAAATCAGCCCCAGCATTTT CASRSSGGANQPQHF
TRBJ2-3 TRBD2 TRBV7-6 - TGTGCCAGCAGCGGACGACTAGCGGGAGTGGTAGATACGCAGTATTTT CASSGRLAGVVDTQYF
TRBJ2-1 TRBD2 TRBV7-6 - TGTGCCAGCAGAGGCGGGCGGGAGAGGGATGAGCAGTTCTTC CASRGGRERDEQFF
TRBJ2-2 TRBD2 TRBV20-1 many TGCAGTGCTAAGGCTAGCGGGGTGAACACCGGGGAGCTGTTTTTT CSAKASGVNTGELFF
TRBJ2-7 TRBD2 TRBV20-1 many TGCAGTTCTGGACTAGCGGGGCCCTCCTACGAGCAGTACTTC CSSGLAGPSYEQYF
TRBJ2-2 - TRBV12-3/TRBV12-4 - TGTGCCAGCGTAGATACCACCGGGGAGCTGTTTTTT CASVDTTGELFF
TRBJ1-2 - TRBV6-6 many TGTGCCAGCAGTTACTCCGGGGGTAGTGACTATGGCTACACCTTC CASSYSGGSDYGYTF
TRBJ2-5 TRBD2 TRBV29-1 - TGCAGCTTGGGATCCTATAGCGGGAGACGGGAGACCCAGTACTTC CSLGSYSGRRETQYF
TRBJ1-5 - TRBV7-2 - TGTGCCAGCAGCTTGGCGTCAGCCGATCGGCCCCAGCATTTT CASSLASADRPQHF
TRBJ2-7 TRBD2 TRBV20-1 - TGCAGTGCTTTAGGGACTAGCGGGAGGGCCAGAGAGCAGTACTTC CSALGTSGRAREQYF
TRBJ2-7 TRBD1 TRBV7-2 - TGTGCCAGCAGCCTCGGTACAGGGGATGGCTACGAGCAGTACTTC CASSLGTGDGYEQYF
TRBJ1-3 - TRBV2 - TGTGCCAGCAAGAGGCCGGGACACAACACCATATATTTT CASKRPGHNTIYF
TRBJ2-7 - TRBV2 once TGTGCCAGCAGTGAGCACCCCTATGAGCAGTACTTC CASSEHPYEQYF